Below, 14 T cell receptor beta chains from the same sample are listed, as sequenced in a study of blood T cell repertoires in COVID-19. Clones were sequenced by immunoSEQ multiplex PCR, and TCRdb holds only the in-frame ones, with some missing. The sample shows 150,000 to 200,000 clones, 70% to 90% of them seen only once. Sequenced sample: peripheral blood. These receptors were collected from a human donor with active or convalescent COVID-19. The donor label of this sample is uncertain.

CDR3 loop: CASSQDWSSGGTDTQYF. The CDR3 DNA reads as TGTGCCAGCAGCCAAGATTGGAGTAGCGGGGGCACAGATACGCAGTATTTT. The chain is built from TRBV14 and TRBJ2-3; 8 bases are shared with TRBD2. CDR3 length: 17 residues. In germline, CDR1 is SGHDN, CDR2 FVKESK. Trimming cost V 0 bases and J 1 base; bases outside gene matches: 6. Drawing the rest from reference TRBV14 and TRBJ2-3, the complete variable domain is EAGVTQFPSHSVIEKGQTVTLRCDPISGHDNLYWYRRVMGKEIKFLLHFVKESKQDESGMPNNRFLAERTGGTYSTLKVQPAELEDSGVYFCASSQDWSSGGTDTQYFGPGTRLTVL.

This clone was observed a single time. This chain connects TRBV3-1 (or the pseudogene TRBV3-2) to TRBJ1-4; no definite D call. The CDR3 is 14 residues long. V lost 3 bases and J 8 bases, leaving 13 bases between the germline ends. Germline CDR1 and CDR2: LGHDT and YNNKEL (reference sequence). CDR3 nucleotides: TGTGCCAGCAGCCACGCCCCTCCGGGGGAAAAACTGTTTTTT. Translation gives CASSHAPPGEKLFF.

The rearrangement links TRBV21-1 to TRBJ2-7; the table's D call, TRBD2, has no DNA check behind it. TRBV21-1 is a listed pseudogene. The length of the CDR3 is 16 residues. The CDR3: CASRPFRAGGRSEQYF. The CDR3 region has the DNA TGTGCCAGCAGACCCTTTAGGGCGGGGGGACGGAGCGAGCAGTACTTC.

This clone showed up just once. The V call is TRBV9, the J call TRBJ2-7, with 12 bases that match TRBD2. CDR1 SGDLS and CDR2 YYNGEE come from the germline V gene. This CDR3 spans 16 amino acids. Unmatched junction bases numbered 3, after V lost 0 bases and J lost 2 bases. The CDR3: CASSVAASGRAYEQYF. CDR3 DNA sequence: TGTGCCAGCAGCGTAGCTGCTAGCGGGAGGGCCTACGAGCAGTACTTC.

This clone was counted between two and nine times. The rearrangement links TRBV6-5 to TRBJ1-1; TRBD1 aligns across 9 bases. The ends lost 3 bases at V and 4 bases at J; junction bases unmatched: 3. CDR1 MNHEY and CDR2 SVGAGI come from the germline V gene. The CDR3 runs 14 residues. CDR3 loop: CASSYSTGGTEAFF. CDR3 sequence (DNA): TGTGCCAGCAGTTATTCGACAGGGGGCACTGAAGCTTTCTTT.

The genes are TRBV27 and TRBJ1-4; weak D call: TRBD1 (6 bases). CDR3 length: 16 residues. Germline values: CDR1 MNHEY, CDR2 SMNVEV (reference sequence). Trimming removed 6 bases at V and 0 bases at J, with 14 bases between. CDR3 residues: CASRLTGFATNEKLFF. The CDR3 nucleotides read TGTGCCAGCAGGCTAACAGGGTTTGCAACTAATGAAAAACTGTTTTTT.

The rearrangement uses TRBV14 and TRBJ2-7; 8 positions agree with TRBD1. The CDR3 has 14 residues. Germline V gene sequence: CDR1 SGHDN, CDR2 FVKESK. J was trimmed by 5 bases and V by 2 bases; bases with no gene match: 5. CDR3 sequence (DNA): TGTGCCAGCAGCCAATGGGGACAGGTCCACGAGCAGTACTTC. This codes for CASSQWGQVHEQYF.

This chain uses TRBV7-9 with TRBJ2-3, with 11 nucleotides matching TRBD2. In germline, CDR1 is SEHNR, CDR2 FQNEAQ (reference sequence). The CDR3 extends over 17 amino acids. V was pared by 5 bases and J by 0 bases, with 7 bases of the junction left unmatched. CDR3 sequence (DNA): TGTGCCAGCAGCACGGACAGGACTAGCGGGAGCACAGATACGCAGTATTTT. Translating gives CASSTDRTSGSTDTQYF.

The chain employs TRBV30 and TRBJ1-3; D remains unclear. CDR3 length equals 15 residues. Germline loops: CDR1 GTSNPN, CDR2 SVGIG (reference sequence). The V gene lost 2 bases and the J gene lost 1 base, with 12 bases spanning the gap. Here the CDR3 DNA reads TGTGCCTGGAGTAAGGCCAGGATTTCTGGAAACACCATATATTTT. The encoded protein is CAWSKARISGNTIYF.

The V call is TRBV6-2 or TRBV6-3, the J call TRBJ2-1; 7 bases align to TRBD2. The germline V gene encodes CDR1 MNHEY and CDR2 SVGEGT. Trimming cost V 5 bases and J 5 bases; bases outside gene matches: 9. This CDR3 is built from 15 residues. DNA for the CDR3: TGTGCCAGCAGTCCCGGGAGCGGGAACAACAATGAGCAGTTCTTC. Translation gives CASSPGSGNNNEQFF.

This CDR3 reads CSGGDREDYGYTF. In DNA form, the CDR3 reads TGCAGCGGCGGGGACAGGGAAGACTATGGCTACACCTTC. The chain joins TRBV29-1 to TRBJ1-2, with TRBD1 matching 9 bases. The CDR3 covers 13 residues. The germline V gene encodes CDR1 SQVTM and CDR2 ANQGSEA. Trimming removed 7 bases from V and 3 bases from J; junction bases left unmatched: 6.

The V and J genes are TRBV11-2 and TRBJ2-7; possible D gene TRBD1, 5 bases. Trimming cost V 7 bases and J 7 bases, with 20 bases left between them. The CDR3 runs to 14 residues. Germline loops: CDR1 SGHAT, CDR2 FQNNGV. This CDR3 reads CASTSRQSPREQYF. DNA for the CDR3: TGTGCCAGCACCTCCAGACAGTCCCCCAGGGAGCAGTACTTC.

This clone has only a few counts. The chain carries TRBV6-5 and TRBJ2-2, with D possibly TRBD1 on 6 matching bases. The CDR3 covers 15 residues. Germline V gene data show CDR1 as MNHEY and CDR2 as SVGAGI. The V gene lost 6 bases and the J gene lost 2 bases, with 13 bases spanning the gap. This CDR3 is CASRYGTLNTGELFF. For the CDR3, the DNA is TGTGCCAGCAGATACGGGACACTCAACACCGGGGAGCTGTTTTTT.

The V gene is TRBV4-1, the J gene TRBJ2-7, with 10 positions matching TRBD2. V lost 1 base and J lost 0; bases outside the gene matches: 3. The germline CDR1 and CDR2 sequences are MGHRA and YSYEKL. There are 16 residues in the CDR3. CDR3: CASSQGLAGVSYEQYF. CDR3 coding DNA: TGCGCCAGCAGCCAAGGTCTAGCGGGGGTCTCCTACGAGCAGTACTTC.